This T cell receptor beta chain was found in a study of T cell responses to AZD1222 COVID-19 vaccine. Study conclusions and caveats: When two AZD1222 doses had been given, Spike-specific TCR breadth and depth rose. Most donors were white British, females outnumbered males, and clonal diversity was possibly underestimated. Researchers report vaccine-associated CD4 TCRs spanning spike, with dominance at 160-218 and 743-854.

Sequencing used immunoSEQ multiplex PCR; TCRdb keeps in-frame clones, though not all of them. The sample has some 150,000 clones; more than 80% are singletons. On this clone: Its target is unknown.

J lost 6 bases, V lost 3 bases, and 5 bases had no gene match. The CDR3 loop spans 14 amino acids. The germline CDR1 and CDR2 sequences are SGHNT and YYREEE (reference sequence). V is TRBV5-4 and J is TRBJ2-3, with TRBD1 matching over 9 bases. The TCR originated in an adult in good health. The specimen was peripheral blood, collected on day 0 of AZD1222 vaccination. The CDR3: CASSSQGAWDTQYF. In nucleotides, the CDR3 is TGTGCCAGCAGCTCACAGGGGGCTTGGGATACGCAGTATTTT.